This T cell receptor beta chain is from a study of CD8 T cells in Susac syndrome. Overall study findings and caveats: It was acknowledged by the study that relatively few individuals were included in its TCR sequencing and HLA analysis.

The RNA, about 0.45 to 1 ug, was put through reverse transcription using random hexamers. It was immunoSEQ multiplex PCR that amplified TCR beta CDR3 across 54 Vbeta and 13 Jbeta. One entry per CDR3 protein results from TCRdb running MiXCR on the immunoSEQ multiplex PCR reads. Of about 26,000 distinct CDR3 sequences listed, 85% to 95% are singletons. Germline values: CDR1 ENHRY, CDR2 SYGVKD. There are 16 residues in the CDR3. The V end was cut by 0 bases, the J end by 0 bases, with 11 bases between. Sequencing of TCR beta, carried out with a high-throughput approach, was applied to CD8+ and CD4+ T cells from the blood. In regard to this clonotype: Its antigen is as yet unknown.

The chain links TRBV10-3 to TRBJ2-5; D is perhaps TRBD2 (6 bases). Specimen: CD8+ T cells from PBMCs. This TCR was recovered from a human donor in good health. The CDR3 protein is CAISESRGLDQETQYF. The DNA of the CDR3 is TGTGCCATCAGTGAGTCGAGGGGACTGGACCAAGAGACCCAGTACTTC.